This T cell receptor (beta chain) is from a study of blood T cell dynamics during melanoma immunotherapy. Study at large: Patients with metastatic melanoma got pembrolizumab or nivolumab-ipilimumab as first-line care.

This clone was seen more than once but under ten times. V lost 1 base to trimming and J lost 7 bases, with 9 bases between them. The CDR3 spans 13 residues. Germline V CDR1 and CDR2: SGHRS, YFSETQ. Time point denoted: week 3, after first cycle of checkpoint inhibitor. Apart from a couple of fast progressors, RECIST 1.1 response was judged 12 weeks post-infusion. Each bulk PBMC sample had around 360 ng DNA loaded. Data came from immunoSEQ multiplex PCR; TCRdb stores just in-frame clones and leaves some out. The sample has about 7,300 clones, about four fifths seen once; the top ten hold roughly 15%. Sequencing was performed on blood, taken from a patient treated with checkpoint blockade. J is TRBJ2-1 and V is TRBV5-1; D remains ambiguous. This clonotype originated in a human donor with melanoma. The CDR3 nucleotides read TGCGCCAGCAGCTTGTATGGTGGTAATGAGCAGTTCTTC. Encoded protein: CASSLYGGNEQFF.